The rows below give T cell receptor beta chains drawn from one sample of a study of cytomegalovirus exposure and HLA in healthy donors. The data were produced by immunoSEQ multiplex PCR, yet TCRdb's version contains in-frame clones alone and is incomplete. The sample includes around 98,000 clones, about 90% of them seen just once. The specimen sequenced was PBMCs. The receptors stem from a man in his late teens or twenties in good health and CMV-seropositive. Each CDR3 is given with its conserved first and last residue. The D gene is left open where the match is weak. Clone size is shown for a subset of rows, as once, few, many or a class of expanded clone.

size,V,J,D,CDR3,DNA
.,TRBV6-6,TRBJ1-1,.,CASSPRSTEAFF,TGTGCCAGCAGTCCCCGGTCAACTGAAGCTTTCTTT
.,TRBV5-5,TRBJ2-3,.,CASSLGGRTDTQYF,TGTGCCAGCAGCTTAGGAGGGCGCACAGATACGCAGTATTTT
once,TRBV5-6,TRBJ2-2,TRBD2,CASSFGLAATGELFF,TGTGCCAGCAGCTTCGGACTAGCCGCCACCGGGGAGCTGTTTTTT
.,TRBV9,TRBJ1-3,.,CASSVDDRGPSGNTIYF,TGTGCCAGCAGCGTAGACGACCGAGGGCCCTCTGGAAACACCATATATTTT
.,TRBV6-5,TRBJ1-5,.,CASRSGSNSNQPQHF,TGTGCCAGCAGATCCGGGTCTAATAGCAATCAGCCCCAGCATTTT
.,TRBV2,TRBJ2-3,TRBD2,CASIPGLAKTDTQYF,TGTGCCAGCATCCCGGGACTAGCGAAAACAGATACGCAGTATTTT
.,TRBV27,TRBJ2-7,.,CASSLLPGSSYEQYF,TGTGCCAGCAGTTTATTACCGGGATCCTCCTACGAGCAGTACTTC
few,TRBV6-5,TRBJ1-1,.,CASSYSLNTEAFF,TGTGCCAGCAGTTACTCCTTGAACACTGAAGCTTTCTTT
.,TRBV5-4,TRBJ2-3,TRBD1,CASSRQGATDTQYF,TGTGCCAGCAGCCGACAGGGCGCCACAGATACGCAGTATTTT
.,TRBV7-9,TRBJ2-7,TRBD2,CASSNLGITGLAVWEQYF,TGTGCCAGCAGCAATTTAGGAATTACTGGACTAGCTGTATGGGAGCAGTACTTC
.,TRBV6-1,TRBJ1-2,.,CASSNQFNYGYTF,TGTGCCAGCAGTAATCAGTTTAACTATGGCTACACCTTC
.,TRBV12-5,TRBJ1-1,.,CASGSSPNRAEAFF,TGTGCTAGTGGTTCCTCACCTAACAGGGCTGAAGCTTTCTTT
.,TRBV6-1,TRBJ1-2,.,CASSEASGANYGYTF,TGTGCCAGCAGTGAAGCGTCAGGCGCTAACTATGGCTACACCTTC
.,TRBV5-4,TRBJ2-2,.,CASSSGYTGELFF,TGTGCCAGCAGCTCAGGTTACACCGGGGAGCTGTTTTTT
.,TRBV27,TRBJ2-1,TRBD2,CASVQGWSGGGYNEQFF,TGTGCCAGCGTACAAGGGTGGTCGGGAGGAGGTTACAATGAGCAGTTCTTC
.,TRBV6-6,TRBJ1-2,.,CGAGPTTMTGYTF,TGTGGGGCAGGGCCCACAACTATGACTGGCTACACCTTC
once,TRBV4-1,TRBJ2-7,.,CASSLWTGTYEQYF,TGCGCCAGCAGCCTATGGACTGGAACCTACGAGCAGTACTTC
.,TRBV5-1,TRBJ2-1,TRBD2,CASSLVLAGDEQFF,TGCGCCAGCAGCTTGGTCCTAGCGGGAGACGAGCAGTTCTTC
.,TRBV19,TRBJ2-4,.,CASSITPRSFQYF,TGTGCCAGTAGTATCACTCCCCGGTCGTTTCAGTACTTC
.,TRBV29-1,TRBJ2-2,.,CSALGQNTGELFF,TGCAGCGCCCTGGGACAGAACACCGGGGAGCTGTTTTTT
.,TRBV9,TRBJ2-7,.,CASSVGDLPGPQGEQYF,TGTGCCAGCAGCGTAGGCGACCTACCTGGGCCCCAAGGCGAGCAGTACTTC
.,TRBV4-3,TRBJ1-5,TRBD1,CASSQSDRGIQPQHF,TGCGCCAGCAGCCAATCGGACAGGGGTATTCAGCCCCAGCATTTT
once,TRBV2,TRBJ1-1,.,CASRALRGGTEAFF,TGTGCCAGTCGGGCTTTGAGGGGAGGGACTGAAGCTTTCTTT
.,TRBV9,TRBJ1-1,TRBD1,CASSIAGTGYEAFF,TGTGCCAGCAGCATAGCCGGGACAGGCTATGAAGCTTTCTTT
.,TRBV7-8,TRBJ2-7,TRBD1,CASSLTGGLYEQYF,TGTGCCAGCAGCTTAACAGGGGGCTTGTACGAGCAGTACTTC
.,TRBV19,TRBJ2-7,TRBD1,CASSLNRQGSEQYF,TGTGCCAGTAGTCTCAACAGACAGGGTAGCGAGCAGTACTTC
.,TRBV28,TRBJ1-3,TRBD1,CASSEALDRGGGNTIYF,TGTGCCAGCAGTGAGGCCCTAGACAGGGGCGGAGGAAACACCATATATTTT
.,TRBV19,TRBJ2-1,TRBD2,CASTLTSGSYNEQFF,TGTGCCAGTACCCTGACTAGCGGGTCCTACAATGAGCAGTTCTTC
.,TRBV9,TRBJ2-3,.,CASSAGVQGTDTQYF,TGTGCCAGCAGCGCGGGGGTCCAAGGTACAGATACGCAGTATTTT
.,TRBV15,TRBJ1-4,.,CATSRDKFFGPELFF,TGTGCCACCAGCAGAGATAAATTTTTTGGTCCGGAACTGTTTTTT
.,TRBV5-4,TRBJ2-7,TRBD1,CASSSPDRAAYEQYF,TGTGCCAGCAGCTCCCCGGACAGGGCTGCCTACGAGCAGTACTTC